One sample yielded the 6 T cell receptor beta chains listed below, sequenced in a study of glioma-infiltrating T cells after dendritic cell vaccination. Measured with immunoSEQ multiplex PCR; TCRdb has only the in-frame clones, and not every one. The table shows 93,000 or so clones, with roughly 83% occurring only once. The source was blood, collected before dendritic cell vaccination. The receptors originated from a human donor with glioblastoma.

As for this clone: At one end the junction does not follow the germline gene, possibly because of a read error. The genes are TRBV9 and TRBJ1-2, with D possibly being TRBD1 (5 bases). The CDR3 consists of 11 residues. Germline CDR1 reads SGDLS; CDR2 reads YYNGEE. For the CDR3, the DNA is TGTGCCAGCAGCGTCGGAAGACAGCTTCTCTTC. Translating it yields CASSVGRQLLF.

About this clone itself: The sample holds other DNA sequences that translate to the same CDR3. CDR3 coding DNA: TGTGCCAGCAGTGGTACCGGGGGTGAAAAACTGTTTTTT. This gives the protein CASSGTGGEKLFF. The chain recombines TRBV25-1 with TRBJ1-4; perhaps TRBD1 as D (5 bases). The germline gives CDR1 MGHDK, CDR2 SYGVNS. V was cut by 4 bases and J by 7 bases, with 10 bases left in between. The CDR3 loop spans 13 amino acids.

The genes are TRBV28 and TRBJ2-5; D is perhaps TRBD2 (6 bases). This CDR3 comprises 16 residues. CDR1 and CDR2 (germline): MDHEN, SYDVKM. With 3 bases removed from V and 4 bases from J, the gap between germline ends came to 18 bases. The CDR3 coding sequence is TGTGCCAGCAGTTTGACGATACCGGGGGACGGAGAGACCCAGTACTTC. This codes for CASSLTIPGDGETQYF. The full variable domain, completed using reference TRBV28 and TRBJ2-5, is DVKVTQSSRYLVKRTGEKVFLECVQDMDHENMFWYRQDPGLGLRLIYFSYDVKMKEKGDIPEGYSVSREKKERFSLILESASTNQTSMYLCASSLTIPGDGETQYFGPGTRLLVL.

The chain is built from TRBV7-8 and TRBJ2-2; no definite D call. The CDR3 length is 12 residues. Trimming removed 5 bases at V and 3 bases at J, with 4 bases between. Germline values: CDR1 SGHVS, CDR2 FQNEAQ. In nucleotides, the CDR3 is TGTGCCAGCAGCCCTTACACCGGGGAGCTGTTTTTT. As protein: CASSPYTGELFF.

The chain employs TRBV19 and TRBJ1-1; TRBD1 agrees at 7 bases. Germline V gives CDR1 LNHDA, CDR2 SQIVND (reference sequence). J was trimmed by 0 bases and V by 6 bases; bases with no gene match: 16. This CDR3 is built from 18 residues. For the CDR3, the DNA is TGTGCCAGTAGCCGATTACAGGGGTTGGGTCCCTTGAACACTGAAGCTTTCTTT. Its translation: CASSRLQGLGPLNTEAFF.

This clone has a single count. The chain has TRBV15 and TRBJ2-5; 8 bases match TRBD1. J was trimmed by 4 bases and V by 0 bases; bases with no gene match: 4. The CDR3 runs to 15 residues. CDR1 and CDR2 (germline): LNHNV, YYDKDF (reference sequence). The CDR3 DNA sequence: TGTGCCACCAGCAGAGATTCAGGGGGCGGAGAGACCCAGTACTTC. This sequence encodes CATSRDSGGGETQYF.